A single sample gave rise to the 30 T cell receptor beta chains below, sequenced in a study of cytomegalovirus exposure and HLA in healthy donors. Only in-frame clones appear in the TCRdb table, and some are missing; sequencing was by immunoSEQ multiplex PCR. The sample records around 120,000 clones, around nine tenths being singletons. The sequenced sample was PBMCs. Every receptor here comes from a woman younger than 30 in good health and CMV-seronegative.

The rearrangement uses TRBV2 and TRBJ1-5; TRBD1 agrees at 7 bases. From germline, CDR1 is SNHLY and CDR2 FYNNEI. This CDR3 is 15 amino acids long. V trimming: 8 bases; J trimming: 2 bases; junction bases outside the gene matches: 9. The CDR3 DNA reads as TGTGCCAGCCGGCAGGGGGTTAATGGCAATCAGCCCCAGCATTTT. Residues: CASRQGVNGNQPQHF.

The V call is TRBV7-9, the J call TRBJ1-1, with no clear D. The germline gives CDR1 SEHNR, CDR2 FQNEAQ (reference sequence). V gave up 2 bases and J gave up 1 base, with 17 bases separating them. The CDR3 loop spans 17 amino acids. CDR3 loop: CASSLREGHLGNTEAFF. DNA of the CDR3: TGTGCCAGCAGCTTAAGGGAGGGCCACCTCGGGAACACTGAAGCTTTCTTT.

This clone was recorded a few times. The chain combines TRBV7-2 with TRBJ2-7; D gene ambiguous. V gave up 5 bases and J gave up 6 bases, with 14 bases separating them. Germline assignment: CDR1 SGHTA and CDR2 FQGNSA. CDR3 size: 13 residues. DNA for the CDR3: TGTGCCAGCAGCAGCTTAACCACTTCCGAGCAGTACTTC. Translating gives CASSSLTTSEQYF.

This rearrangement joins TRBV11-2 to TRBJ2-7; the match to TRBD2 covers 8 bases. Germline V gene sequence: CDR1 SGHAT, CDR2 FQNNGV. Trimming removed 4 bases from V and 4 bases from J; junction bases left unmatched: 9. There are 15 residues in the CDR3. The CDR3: CASSSEGLAAYEQYF. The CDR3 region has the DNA TGTGCCAGCAGCTCTGAAGGACTAGCAGCATACGAGCAGTACTTC.

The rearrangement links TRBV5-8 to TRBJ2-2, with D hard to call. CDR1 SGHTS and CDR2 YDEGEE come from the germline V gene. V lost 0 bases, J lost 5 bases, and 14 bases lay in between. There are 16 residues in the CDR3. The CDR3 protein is CASSLGQRVSTGELFF. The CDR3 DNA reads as TGTGCCAGCAGCTTGGGTCAACGGGTATCGACCGGGGAGCTGTTTTTT.

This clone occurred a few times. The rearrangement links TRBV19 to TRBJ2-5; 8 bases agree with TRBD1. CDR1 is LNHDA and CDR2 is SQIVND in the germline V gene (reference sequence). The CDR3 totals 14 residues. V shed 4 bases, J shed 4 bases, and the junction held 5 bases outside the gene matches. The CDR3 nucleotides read TGTGCCAGTAGTACCGGACAGGGTGGAGAGACCCAGTACTTC. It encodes CASSTGQGGETQYF.

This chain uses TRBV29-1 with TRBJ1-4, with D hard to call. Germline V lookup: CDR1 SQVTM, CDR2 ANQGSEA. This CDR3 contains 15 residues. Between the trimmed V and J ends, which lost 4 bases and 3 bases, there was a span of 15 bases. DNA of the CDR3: TGCAGCGTTGCGAGGGATCCAGCGTCTAATGAAAAACTGTTTTTT. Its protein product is CSVARDPASNEKLFF. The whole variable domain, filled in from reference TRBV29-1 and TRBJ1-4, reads SAVISQKPSRDICQRGTSLTIQCQVDSQVTMMFWYRQQPGQSLTLIATANQGSEATYESGFVIDKFPISRPNLTFSTLTVSNMSPEDSSIYLCSVARDPASNEKLFFGSGTQLSVL.

The CDR3 region has the DNA TGTGCCAGCGTCAGGGGTCAGGGACGCTACGAGCAGTACTTC. Translated: CASVRGQGRYEQYF. The chain couples TRBV18 to TRBJ2-7; D possibly corresponds to TRBD1 (6 bases). The CDR3 is made up of 14 amino acids. V shed 8 bases and J shed 3 bases, with 17 bases lying between them. CDR1 and CDR2 from the germline V gene are KGHSH and LQKENI.

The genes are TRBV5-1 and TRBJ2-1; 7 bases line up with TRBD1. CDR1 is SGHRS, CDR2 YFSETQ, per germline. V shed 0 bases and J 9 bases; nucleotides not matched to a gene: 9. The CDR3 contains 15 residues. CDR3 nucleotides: TGCGCCAGCAGCTTGGCCCAGGGGGTTGGGAGTGAGCAGTTCTTC. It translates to CASSLAQGVGSEQFF.

As DNA, the CDR3 is TGTGCCAGTAGACAGATAAACACCGGGGAGCTGTTTTTT. This codes for CASRQINTGELFF. This chain links TRBV19 with TRBJ2-2; the D is unclear. The germline V gene encodes CDR1 LNHDA and CDR2 SQIVND (reference sequence). The V end lost 6 bases, the J end lost 2 bases, and 7 bases lay between the germline ends. The CDR3 runs to 13 residues.

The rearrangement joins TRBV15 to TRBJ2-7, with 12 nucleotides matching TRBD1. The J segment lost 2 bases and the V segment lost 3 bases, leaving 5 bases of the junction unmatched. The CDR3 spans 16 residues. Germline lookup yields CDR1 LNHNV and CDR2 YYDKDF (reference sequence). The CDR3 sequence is CATSRGGTGGTYEQYF. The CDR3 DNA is TGTGCCACCAGCAGGGGGGGGACAGGGGGCACCTACGAGCAGTACTTC.

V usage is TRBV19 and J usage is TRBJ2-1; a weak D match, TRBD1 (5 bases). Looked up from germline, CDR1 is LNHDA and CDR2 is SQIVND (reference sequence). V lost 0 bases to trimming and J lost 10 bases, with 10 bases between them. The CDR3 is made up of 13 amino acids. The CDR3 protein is CASSIDQGREQFF. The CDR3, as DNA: TGTGCCAGTAGTATAGATCAGGGAAGGGAGCAGTTCTTC.

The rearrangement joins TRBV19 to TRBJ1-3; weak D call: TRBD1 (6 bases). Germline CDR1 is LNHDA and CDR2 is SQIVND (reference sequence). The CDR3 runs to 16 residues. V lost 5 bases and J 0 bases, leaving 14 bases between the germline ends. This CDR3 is CASSVAGTISGNTIYF. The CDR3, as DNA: TGTGCCAGTAGTGTCGCAGGGACAATCTCTGGAAACACCATATATTTT. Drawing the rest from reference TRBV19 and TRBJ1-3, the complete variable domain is DGGITQSPKYLFRKEGQNVTLSCEQNLNHDAMYWYRQDPGQGLRLIYYSQIVNDFQKGDIAEGYSVSREKKESFPLTVTSAQKNPTAFYLCASSVAGTISGNTIYFGEGSWLTVV.

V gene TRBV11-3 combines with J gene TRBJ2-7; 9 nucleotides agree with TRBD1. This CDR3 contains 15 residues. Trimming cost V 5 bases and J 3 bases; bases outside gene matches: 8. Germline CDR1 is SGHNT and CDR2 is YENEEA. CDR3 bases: TGTGCCAGCAGCCCGGGGACAGGGCAGAACTACGAGCAGTACTTC. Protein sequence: CASSPGTGQNYEQYF.

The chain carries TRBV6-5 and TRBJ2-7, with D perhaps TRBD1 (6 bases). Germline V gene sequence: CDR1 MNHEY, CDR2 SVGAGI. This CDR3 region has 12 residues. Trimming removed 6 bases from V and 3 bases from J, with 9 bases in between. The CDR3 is CASRGAYYEQYF. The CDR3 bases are TGTGCCAGCAGGGGGGCCTACTACGAGCAGTACTTC.

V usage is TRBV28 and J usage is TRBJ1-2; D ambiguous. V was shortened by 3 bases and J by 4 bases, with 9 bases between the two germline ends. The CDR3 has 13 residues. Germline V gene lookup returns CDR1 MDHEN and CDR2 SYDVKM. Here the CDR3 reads CASSLSRTYGYTF. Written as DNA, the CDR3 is TGTGCCAGCAGTTTGAGTAGAACCTATGGCTACACCTTC.

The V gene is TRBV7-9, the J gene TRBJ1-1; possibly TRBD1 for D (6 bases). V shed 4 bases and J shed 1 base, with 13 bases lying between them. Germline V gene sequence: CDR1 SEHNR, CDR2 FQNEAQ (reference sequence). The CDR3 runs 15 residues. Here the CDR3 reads CASSSSGGPNTEAFF. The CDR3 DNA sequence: TGTGCCAGCAGCTCGAGTGGGGGCCCGAACACTGAAGCTTTCTTT.

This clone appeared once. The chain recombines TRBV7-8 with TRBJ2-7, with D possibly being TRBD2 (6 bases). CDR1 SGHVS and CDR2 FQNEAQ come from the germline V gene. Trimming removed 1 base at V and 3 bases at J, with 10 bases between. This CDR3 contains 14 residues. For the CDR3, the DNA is TGTGCCAGCAGCTTAGGAACGGGGGTCTACGAGCAGTACTTC. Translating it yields CASSLGTGVYEQYF.

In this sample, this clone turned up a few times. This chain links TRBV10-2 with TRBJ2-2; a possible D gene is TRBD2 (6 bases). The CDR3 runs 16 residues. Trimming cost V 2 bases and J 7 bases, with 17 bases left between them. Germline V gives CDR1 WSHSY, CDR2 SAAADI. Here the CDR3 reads CASSEMGGERSGELFF. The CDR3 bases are TGCGCCAGCAGTGAGATGGGAGGAGAGAGGAGCGGGGAGCTGTTTTTT.

The CDR3 coding sequence is TGTGCCATCAGGGGACTAGCGGGAAAGGGCAACGAGCAGTACTTC. Protein product: CAIRGLAGKGNEQYF. The chain employs TRBV10-3 and TRBJ2-7, with 13 bases that match TRBD2. The V gene end was trimmed by 6 bases and the J gene end by 5 bases; junction bases not matched to a gene: 7. The length of the CDR3 is 15 residues. Germline values: CDR1 ENHRY, CDR2 SYGVKD.

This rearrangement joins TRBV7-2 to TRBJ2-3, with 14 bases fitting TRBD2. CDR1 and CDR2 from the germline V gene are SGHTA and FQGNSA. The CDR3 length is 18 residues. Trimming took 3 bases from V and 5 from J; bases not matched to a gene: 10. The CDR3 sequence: CASSLGLAGEEVGDTQYF. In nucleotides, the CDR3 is TGTGCCAGCAGCTTGGGACTAGCGGGAGAGGAGGTGGGAGATACGCAGTATTTT.

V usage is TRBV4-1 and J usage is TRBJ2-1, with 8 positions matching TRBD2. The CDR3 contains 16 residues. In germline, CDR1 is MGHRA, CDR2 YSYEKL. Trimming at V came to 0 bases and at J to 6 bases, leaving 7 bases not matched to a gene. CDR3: CASSQDRGLARNEQFF. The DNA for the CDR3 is TGCGCCAGCAGCCAAGATCGCGGACTAGCCCGCAATGAGCAGTTCTTC.

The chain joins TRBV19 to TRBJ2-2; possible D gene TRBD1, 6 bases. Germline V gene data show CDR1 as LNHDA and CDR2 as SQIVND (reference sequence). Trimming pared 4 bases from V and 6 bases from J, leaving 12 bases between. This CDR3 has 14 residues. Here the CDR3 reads CASSNQGLAGELFF. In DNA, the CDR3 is TGTGCCAGTAGTAATCAGGGGTTAGCCGGGGAGCTGTTTTTT.

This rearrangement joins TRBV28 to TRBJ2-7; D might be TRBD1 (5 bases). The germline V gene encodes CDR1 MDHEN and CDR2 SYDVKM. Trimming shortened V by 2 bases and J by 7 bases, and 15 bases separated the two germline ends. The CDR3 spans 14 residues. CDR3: CASSLIYRPGEQYF. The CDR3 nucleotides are TGTGCCAGCAGTTTAATATACAGGCCTGGGGAGCAGTACTTC.

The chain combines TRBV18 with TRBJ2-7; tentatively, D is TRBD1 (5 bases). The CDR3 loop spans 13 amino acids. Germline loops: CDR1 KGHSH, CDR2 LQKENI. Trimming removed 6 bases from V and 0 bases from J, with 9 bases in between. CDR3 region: CASSQGISYEQYF. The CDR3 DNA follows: TGTGCCAGCTCCCAGGGCATCTCCTACGAGCAGTACTTC.

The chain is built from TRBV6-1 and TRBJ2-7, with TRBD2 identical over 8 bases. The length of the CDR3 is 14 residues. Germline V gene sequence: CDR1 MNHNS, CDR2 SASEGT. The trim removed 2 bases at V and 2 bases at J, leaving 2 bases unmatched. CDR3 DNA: TGTGCCAGCAGTGAATCGGGGGGGCCCTACGAGCAGTACTTC. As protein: CASSESGGPYEQYF.

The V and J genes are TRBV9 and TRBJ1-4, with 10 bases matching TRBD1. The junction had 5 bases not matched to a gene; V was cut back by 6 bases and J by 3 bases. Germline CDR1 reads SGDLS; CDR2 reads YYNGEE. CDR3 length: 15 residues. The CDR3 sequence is CASTGQGLSNEKLFF. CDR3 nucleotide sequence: TGTGCCAGCACGGGACAGGGGCTTTCTAATGAAAAACTGTTTTTT.

CDR3 amino acids: CASTRTSGGHQSSYNEQFF. CDR3 in DNA: TGCGCCAGCACCCGCACTAGCGGGGGGCACCAAAGCTCCTACAATGAGCAGTTCTTC. The chain links TRBV4-1 to TRBJ2-1; 12 nucleotides line up with TRBD2. This CDR3 is built from 19 residues. V trimming: 7 bases; J trimming: 0 bases; junction bases outside the gene matches: 13. CDR1 MGHRA and CDR2 YSYEKL come from the germline V gene.

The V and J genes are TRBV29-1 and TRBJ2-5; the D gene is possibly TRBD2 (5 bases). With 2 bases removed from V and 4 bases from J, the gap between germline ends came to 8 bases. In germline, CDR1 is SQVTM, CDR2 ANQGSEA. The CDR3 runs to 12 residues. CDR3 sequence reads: CSVELASETQYF. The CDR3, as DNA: TGCAGCGTTGAACTAGCTTCAGAGACCCAGTACTTC.

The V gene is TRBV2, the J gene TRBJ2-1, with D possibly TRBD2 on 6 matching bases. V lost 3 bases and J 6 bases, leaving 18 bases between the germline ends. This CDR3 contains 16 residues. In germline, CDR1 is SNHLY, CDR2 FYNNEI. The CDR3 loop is CASSEWMLAAGNEQFF. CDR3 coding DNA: TGTGCCAGCAGTGAGTGGATGTTAGCGGCTGGCAATGAGCAGTTCTTC.